This T cell receptor (beta chain) was observed in a study of cytomegalovirus exposure and HLA in healthy donors. Study-wide points: A later analysis linked a missense variant in DCLRE1C to the trimming of TCR beta V and J genes. Reportedly, TCR beta sequences accurately predicted HLA-A and HLA-B alleles in most subjects. In an earlier analysis, most TCR beta V segments were productive about 87% or about 30% of the time.

The PCR was carried out with 60 Vbeta primers and 13 Jbeta primers. Per the original methods: Counted up in a later analysis, unique TCR beta chains came to 60 million to 95 million, with some 11 million shared. Sequencing was performed with immunoSEQ multiplex PCR; in TCRdb, only in-frame clones are kept and a portion is missing. V and J calls and clone size are as listed in that table; D and trimming were resolved from the DNA. The data hold around 170,000 clones, with roughly 75% observed a single time. Turning to this clone: The antigen is unknown.

The CDR3 spans 16 residues. V lost 3 bases, J lost 6 bases, and 11 bases stayed unmatched. Germline-derived CDR1 and CDR2 are MNHEY and SVGAGI. The sequence was obtained from a woman between 50 and 59 years old in good health and CMV-seropositive. J is TRBJ2-5 and V is TRBV6-5, with 9 bases identical to TRBD2. Sample: PBMCs. CDR3 DNA: TGTGCCAGCAGTTATGGTGGCGGGGGGGCCTCGAAGACCCAGTACTTC. Amino acids: CASSYGGGGASKTQYF.